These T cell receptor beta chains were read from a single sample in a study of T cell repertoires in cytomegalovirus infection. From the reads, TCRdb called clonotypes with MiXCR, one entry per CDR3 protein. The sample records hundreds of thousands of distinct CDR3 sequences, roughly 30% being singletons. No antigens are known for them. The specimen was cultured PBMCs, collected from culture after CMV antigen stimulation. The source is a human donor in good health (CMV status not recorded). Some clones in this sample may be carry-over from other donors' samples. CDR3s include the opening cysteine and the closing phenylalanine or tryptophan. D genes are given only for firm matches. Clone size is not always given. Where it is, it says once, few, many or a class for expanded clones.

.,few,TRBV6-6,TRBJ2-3,CASSFGTRGTDTQYF,TGTGCCAGCAGTTTTGGGACAAGGGGCACAGATACGCAGTATTTT
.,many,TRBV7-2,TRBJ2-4,CASSSGGFQYF,TGTGCCAGCAGCTCCGGGGGATTTCAGTACTTC
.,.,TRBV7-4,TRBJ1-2,CASSSGRGYGYIF,TGTGCCAGCAGCTCCGGTCGCGGGTATGGCTACATCTTC
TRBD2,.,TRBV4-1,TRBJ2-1,CASSQGGGGYRDEQFF,TGCGCCAGCAGCCAAGGTGGCGGGGGGTATCGGGATGAGCAGTTCTTC
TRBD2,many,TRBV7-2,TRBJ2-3,CASSLGGGLEGDTQYF,TGTGCCAGCAGCCTGGGGGGGGGACTAGAGGGGGATACGCAGTATTTT
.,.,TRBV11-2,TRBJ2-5,CASSLESFETQYF,TGTGCCAGCAGCTTAGAATCGTTCGAGACCCAGTACTTC
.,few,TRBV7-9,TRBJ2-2,CASSPRVTDTGELFF,TGTGCCAGCAGCCCCAGGGTTACGGACACCGGGGAGCTGTTTTTT
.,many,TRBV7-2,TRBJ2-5,CASSFNQGETQYF,TGTGCCAGCAGCTTTAACCAGGGGGAGACCCAGTACTTC
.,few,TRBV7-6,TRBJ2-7,CASSSGYGRQYF,TGTGCCAGCAGCAGCGGGTATGGTAGGCAGTACTTC
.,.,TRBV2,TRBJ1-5,CASSDGLWQPQHF,TGTGCCAGCAGCGACGGGCTTTGGCAGCCCCAGCATTTT
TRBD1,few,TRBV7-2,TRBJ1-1,CASSFDRGRAEAFF,TGTGCCAGCAGCTTTGACAGGGGTAGGGCTGAAGCTTTCTTT
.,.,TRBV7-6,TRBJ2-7,CASSGGPDYEQYF,TGTGCCAGCAGCGGGGGACCTGACTACGAGCAGTACTTC
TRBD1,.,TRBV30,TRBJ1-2,CAWTRDRGPAYGYTF,TGTGCCTGGACCCGGGACAGGGGACCCGCCTATGGCTACACCTTC
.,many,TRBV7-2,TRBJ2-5,CASSLSGWQETQYF,TGTGCCAGCAGCCTATCGGGGTGGCAAGAGACCCAGTACTTC
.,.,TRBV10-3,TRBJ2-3,CAISPRPGEWTQYF,TGTGCCATCAGTCCTCGACCAGGGGAATGGACGCAGTATTTT
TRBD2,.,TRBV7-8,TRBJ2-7,CASSLRRLAGVSYEQYF,TGTGCCAGCAGCCTCCGACGACTAGCGGGAGTCTCCTACGAGCAGTACTTC
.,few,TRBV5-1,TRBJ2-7,CASSSLGGRSYEQYF,TGCGCCAGCAGCTCCCTTGGAGGGCGCTCCTACGAGCAGTACTTC
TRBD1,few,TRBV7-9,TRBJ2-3,CASSQGTGSTDTQYF,TGTGCCAGCAGCCAAGGGACAGGGAGCACAGATACGCAGTATTTT
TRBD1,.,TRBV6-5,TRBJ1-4,CASSYSAGTDKKLFF,TGTGCCAGCAGTTACTCGGCGGGGACAGATAAAAAACTGTTTTTT
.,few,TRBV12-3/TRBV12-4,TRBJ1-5,CASSLERQQPQHF,TGTGCCAGCAGTTTAGAACGGCAACAGCCCCAGCATTTT
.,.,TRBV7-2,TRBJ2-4,CASSYQRSPIQYF,TGTGCCAGCAGCTACCAGAGGAGTCCCATTCAGTACTTC
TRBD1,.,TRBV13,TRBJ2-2,CASSPGQVVRELFF,TGTGCCAGCAGCCCCGGACAGGTCGTGAGGGAGCTGTTTTTT
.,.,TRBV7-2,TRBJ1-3,CASSLFGGWGNTIYF,TGTGCCAGCAGCTTATTTGGGGGTTGGGGAAACACCATATATTTT
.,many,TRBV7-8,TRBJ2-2,CASSPPRGQPNANTGELFF,TGTGCCAGCAGCCCTCCCCGTGGGCAGCCCAACGCGAACACCGGGGAGCTGTTTTTT
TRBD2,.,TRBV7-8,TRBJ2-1,CASSLLGTSGNEQFF,TGTGCCAGCAGCTTACTTGGGACTAGCGGGAATGAGCAGTTCTTC
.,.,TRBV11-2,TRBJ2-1,CASSLPRGEQFF,TGTGCCAGCAGCTTACCCCGCGGTGAGCAGTTCTTC
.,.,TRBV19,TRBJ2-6,CASSPHVGQANSGANVLTF,TGTGCCAGTAGTCCCCACGTTGGGCAGGCGAACTCTGGGGCCAACGTCCTGACTTTC
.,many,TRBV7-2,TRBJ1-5,CASAQGRNQPQHF,TGTGCCAGCGCCCAAGGAAGGAATCAGCCCCAGCATTTT
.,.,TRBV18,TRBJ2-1,CASSFLGSNEQFF,TGTGCCAGCTCCTTCCTCGGGAGCAATGAGCAGTTCTTC